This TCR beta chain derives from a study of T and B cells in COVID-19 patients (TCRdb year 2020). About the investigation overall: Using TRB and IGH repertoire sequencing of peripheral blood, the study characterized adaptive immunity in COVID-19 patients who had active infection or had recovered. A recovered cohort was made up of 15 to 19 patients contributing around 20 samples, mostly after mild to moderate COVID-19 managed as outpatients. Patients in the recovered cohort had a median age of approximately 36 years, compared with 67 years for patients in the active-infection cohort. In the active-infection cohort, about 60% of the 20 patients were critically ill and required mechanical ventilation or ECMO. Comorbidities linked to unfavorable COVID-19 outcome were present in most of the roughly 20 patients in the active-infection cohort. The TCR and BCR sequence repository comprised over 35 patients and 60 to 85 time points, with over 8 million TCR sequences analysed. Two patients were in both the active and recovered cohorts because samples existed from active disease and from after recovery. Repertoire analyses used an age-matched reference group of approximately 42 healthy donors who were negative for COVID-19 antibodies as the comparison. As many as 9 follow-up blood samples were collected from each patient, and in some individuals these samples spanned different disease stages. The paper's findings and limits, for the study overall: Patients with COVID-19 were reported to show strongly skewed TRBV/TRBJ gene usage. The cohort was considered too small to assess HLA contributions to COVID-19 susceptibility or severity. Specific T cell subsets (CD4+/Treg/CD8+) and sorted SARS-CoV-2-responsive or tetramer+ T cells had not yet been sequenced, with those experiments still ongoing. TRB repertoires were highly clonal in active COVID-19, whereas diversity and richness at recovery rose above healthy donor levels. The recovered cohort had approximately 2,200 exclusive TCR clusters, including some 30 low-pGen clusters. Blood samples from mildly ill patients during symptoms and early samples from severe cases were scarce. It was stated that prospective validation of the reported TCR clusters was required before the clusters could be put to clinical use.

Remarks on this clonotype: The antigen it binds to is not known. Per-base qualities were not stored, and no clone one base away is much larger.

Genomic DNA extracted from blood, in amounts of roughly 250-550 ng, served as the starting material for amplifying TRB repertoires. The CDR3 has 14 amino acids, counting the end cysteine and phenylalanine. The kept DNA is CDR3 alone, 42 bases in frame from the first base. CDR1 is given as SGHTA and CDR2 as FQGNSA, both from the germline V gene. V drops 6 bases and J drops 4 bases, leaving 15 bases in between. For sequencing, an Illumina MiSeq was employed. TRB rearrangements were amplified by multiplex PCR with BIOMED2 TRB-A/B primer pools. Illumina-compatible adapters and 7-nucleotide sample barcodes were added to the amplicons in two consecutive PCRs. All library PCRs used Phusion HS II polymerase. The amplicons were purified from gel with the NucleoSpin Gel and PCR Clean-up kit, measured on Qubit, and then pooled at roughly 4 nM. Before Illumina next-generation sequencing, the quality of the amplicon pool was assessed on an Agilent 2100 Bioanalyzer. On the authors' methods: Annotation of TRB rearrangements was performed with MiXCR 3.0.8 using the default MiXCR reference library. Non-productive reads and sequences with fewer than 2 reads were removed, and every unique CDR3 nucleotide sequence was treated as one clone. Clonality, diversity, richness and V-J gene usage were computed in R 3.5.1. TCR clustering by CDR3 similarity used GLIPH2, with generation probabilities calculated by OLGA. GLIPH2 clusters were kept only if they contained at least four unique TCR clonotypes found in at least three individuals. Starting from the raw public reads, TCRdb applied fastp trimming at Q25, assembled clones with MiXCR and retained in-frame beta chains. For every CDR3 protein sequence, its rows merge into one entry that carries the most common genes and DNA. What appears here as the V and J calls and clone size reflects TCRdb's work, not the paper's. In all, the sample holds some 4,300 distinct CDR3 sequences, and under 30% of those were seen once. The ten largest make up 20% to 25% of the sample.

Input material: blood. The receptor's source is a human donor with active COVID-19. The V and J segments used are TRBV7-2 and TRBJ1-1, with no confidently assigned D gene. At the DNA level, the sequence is TGTGCCAGCAGAGAGGTCGGGATTAGCACTGAAGCTTTCTTT. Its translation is CASREVGISTEAFF.